This TCR beta chain was observed in a study of blood T cell repertoires in COVID-19. The wider study: The cDNA or gDNA used as material had been derived from T cells, B-cell-depleted T cells, or PBMCs.

Per the authors' pipeline: Amplifying reference gene primers gave estimates of nucleated cell counts. Generated by immunoSEQ multiplex PCR, the TCRdb table keeps only in-frame clones and is missing some. V and J calls and clone size are copied from that table; D and trimming were computed from the DNA. The sample holds about 170,000 clones; around four fifths are singletons and the top ten take under 4.5%. J gave up 0 bases and V 5 bases, and 14 bases lay outside the gene matches. From germline, CDR1 is SEHNR and CDR2 FQNEAQ (reference sequence). The CDR3 runs to 19 residues. The recovered donors of Cohort 3 showed two negative PCRs, clearance, or symptom resolution.

What was sequenced was PBMCs or T cells enriched from blood (not recorded which). The origin of this receptor is a woman aged 50 to 65 who had recovered from COVID-19. The rearrangement joins TRBV7-9 to TRBJ2-2, with TRBD2 identical over 8 bases. The DNA for the CDR3 is TGTGCCAGCAGCCCCCGGATTAGCGGGAAAGCTACGAACACCGGGGAGCTGTTTTTT. Protein sequence: CASSPRISGKATNTGELFF.